What follows are 11 T cell receptor beta chains derived from one specimen sequenced in a study of blood T cells in healthy people across ages. Primed by a sample-barcoded 5' primer and a J-beta primer mix, a second PCR proceeded for about 7 to 11 cycles. TCRdb used MiXCR to reprocess the 5' RACE reads, holding one entry per CDR3 protein. The data contain 1.5 million to 2 million distinct CDR3 sequences, roughly 30% of them singletons. The sample was blood. The origin of the receptors is a woman aged 25 to 45 in good health.

This clonotype showed up just a few times. The chain joins TRBV7-3 to TRBJ2-3; D gene uncertain. Germline V gives CDR1 SGHTA, CDR2 FQGTGA. This CDR3 is built from 17 residues. Trimming took off 1 base at V and 6 bases at J, with 20 bases between the two ends. CDR3 protein: CASSLMCRQPLTDTQYF. As DNA, the CDR3 is TGTGCCAGCAGCTTAATGTGCCGGCAACCTCTCACGGATACGCAGTATTTT.

This clonotype was observed a few times. The gene calls are TRBV7-9 and TRBJ2-3; 7 nucleotides align to TRBD2. J was trimmed by 3 bases and V by 4 bases; bases with no gene match: 7. Germline V gene lookup returns CDR1 SEHNR and CDR2 FQNEAQ (reference sequence). CDR3 length: 15 amino acids. Here the CDR3 reads CASSSWREGTDTQYF. The CDR3 region has the DNA TGTGCCAGCAGCTCATGGAGGGAGGGGACAGATACGCAGTATTTT.

V gene TRBV5-6 combines with J gene TRBJ2-1, with a possible D match to TRBD2 (7 bases). Germline CDR1 and CDR2: SGHDT and YYEEEE. Between the trimmed V and J ends, which lost 2 bases and 2 bases, there was a span of 14 bases. The CDR3 extends over 16 amino acids. CDR3 residues: CASSFLGGPTYNEQFF. The CDR3 DNA reads TGTGCCAGCAGCTTCCTGGGGGGGCCAACCTACAATGAGCAGTTCTTC.

This sequence joins TRBV20-1 and TRBJ2-1, with TRBD2 matching 12 bases. The CDR3 is 15 amino acids. Germline loops: CDR1 DFQATT, CDR2 SNEGSKA (reference sequence). J lost 6 bases, V lost 1 base, and 4 bases had no gene match. CDR3: CSARVPSGRANEQFF. CDR3 nucleotides: TGCAGTGCTAGAGTCCCTAGCGGGAGGGCCAATGAGCAGTTCTTC.

This clonotype was found many times. V and J are TRBV7-2 and TRBJ2-7; D is unclear. This CDR3 spans 14 amino acids. From germline, CDR1 is SGHTA and CDR2 FQGNSA. Trimming pared 6 bases from V and 2 bases from J, leaving 14 bases between. The CDR3 DNA sequence: TGTGCCAGCAGTGAGTCAGTTAGTACCTACGAGCAGTACTTC. This translates into CASSESVSTYEQYF.

Remarks on this clonotype: A much larger clonotype is one base distant, so this may be a read error. CDR3 sequence (DNA): TGCACCAGCAGCCAAATAGGTCCCTACGAGCAGTACTTC. Protein sequence: CTSSQIGPYEQYF. The chain carries TRBV4-1 and TRBJ2-7, with D unclear. The CDR3 loop spans 13 amino acids. Germline V gene data show CDR1 as MGHRA and CDR2 as YSYEKL.

This chain links TRBV20-1 with TRBJ2-7; 8 nucleotides align to TRBD1. Germline V gene lookup returns CDR1 DFQATT and CDR2 SNEGSKA (reference sequence). This CDR3 is 16 amino acids long. With V trimmed by 0 bases and J by 6 bases, 13 bases remained unmatched. The CDR3 protein is CSARDSGRGQGSEQYF. The CDR3 DNA follows: TGCAGTGCTAGAGATTCGGGACGAGGACAGGGTTCCGAGCAGTACTTC.

This clonotype was observed a few times. V and J are TRBV6-4 and TRBJ2-1; D may match TRBD1 or TRBD2 (5 bases each). This CDR3 has 14 amino acids. From germline, CDR1 is MRHNA and CDR2 SNTAGT. V lost 5 bases, J lost 6 bases, and 14 bases lay in between. CDR3 protein: CASSRDASFNEQFF. The DNA of the CDR3 is TGTGCCAGCAGTCGGGACGCTAGCTTCAATGAGCAGTTCTTC.

The chain links TRBV5-1 to TRBJ2-4, with TRBD1 matching over 10 bases. The J call may be wrong; the DNA end is better matched by TRBJ2-7. Germline CDR1 SGHRS, CDR2 YFSETQ. There are 16 residues in the CDR3. DNA of the CDR3: TGCGCCAGCAGCTTGGGGGGGCGGGACAGGGGCCACGAGCAGTACTTC. This gives the protein CASSLGGRDRGHEQYF.

This clonotype was observed a few times. V and J are TRBV6-6 and TRBJ2-5; 9 nucleotides align to TRBD2. J was trimmed by 1 base and V by 5 bases; bases with no gene match: 2. CDR3 size: 14 residues. Germline-derived CDR1 and CDR2 are MNHNY and SVGAGI (reference sequence). The CDR3 region has the DNA TGTGCCAGCAGTCGGACTAGCGCCCAAGAGACCCAGTACTTC. This translates into CASSRTSAQETQYF.

Remarks on this clonotype: Relative to the germline gene, one junction end is altered; a read error may explain this. The V and J genes are TRBV24-1 and TRBJ2-1, with TRBD1 as a possible D gene (6 bases). The germline V gene has CDR1 KGHDR and CDR2 SFDVKD. This CDR3 comprises 12 residues. The CDR3 here is CATRAVPGAPIF. The CDR3 DNA is TGTGCCACCAGGGCGGTGCCAGGGGCTCCGATCTTC.